This TCR beta chain was recorded in a study of early T cells in non-severe SARS-CoV-2 infection. There are many counts of this clonotype. MiXCR, run by TCRdb on the 5' RACE reads, gives a single entry per CDR3 protein. The sample lists tens of thousands of distinct CDR3 sequences; about 10% were seen once. V was shortened by 2 bases and J by 7 bases, with 18 bases between the two germline ends. This CDR3 spans 16 amino acids. Germline CDR1 and CDR2: SGHTA and FQGNSA. The chain combines TRBV7-2 with TRBJ2-1, with a weak D call TRBD2 (6 bases). This TCR was sampled from an adult who was a healthcare worker with PCR-confirmed SARS-CoV-2 infection or an uninfected control (not recorded which). The sequencing sample was made of whole blood. CDR3 nucleotides: TGTGCCAGCAGCTTATTTGTTGGCGGGACGGGGAATGAGCAGTTCTTC. Protein: CASSLFVGGTGNEQFF. The entire variable domain, with the rest obtained from reference TRBV7-2 and TRBJ2-1, is as follows: GAGVSQSPSNKVTEKGKDVELRCDPISGHTALYWYRQSLGQGLEFLIYFQGNSAPDKSGLPSDRFSAERTGGSVSTLTIQRTQQEDSAVYLCASSLFVGGTGNEQFFGPGTRLTVL.